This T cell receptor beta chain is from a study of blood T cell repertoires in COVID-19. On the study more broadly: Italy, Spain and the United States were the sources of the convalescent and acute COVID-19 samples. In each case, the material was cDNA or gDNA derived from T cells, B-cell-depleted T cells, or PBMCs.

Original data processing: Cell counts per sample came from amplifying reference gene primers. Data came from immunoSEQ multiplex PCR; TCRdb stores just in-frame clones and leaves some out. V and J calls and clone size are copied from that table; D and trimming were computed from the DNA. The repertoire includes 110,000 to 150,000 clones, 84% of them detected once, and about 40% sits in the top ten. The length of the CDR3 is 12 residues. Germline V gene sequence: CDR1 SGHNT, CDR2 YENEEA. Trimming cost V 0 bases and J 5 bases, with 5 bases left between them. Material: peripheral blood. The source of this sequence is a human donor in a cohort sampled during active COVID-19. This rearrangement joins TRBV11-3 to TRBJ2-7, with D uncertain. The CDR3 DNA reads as TGTGCCAGCAGCTTAGACCGGGACGAGCAGTACTTC. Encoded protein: CASSLDRDEQYF.